Detailed here is one TCR beta chain. Its specificity is not known. The data derive from a study of CD8 T cells in Susac syndrome. Regarding the study as a whole: In total CD8+ repertoires, around 17 Susac-specific public clones were detected, and CD8+ TEMRA repertoires contained roughly five.

An amount of RNA that ranged from roughly 0.5 to 1 ug was reverse transcribed with random hexamers. A multiplex approach, immunoSEQ multiplex PCR, amplified TCR beta CDR3 across 54 Vbeta and 13 Jbeta. TCRdb itself ran the immunoSEQ multiplex PCR reads through MiXCR, one entry per CDR3 protein. The sample carries some 200,000 distinct CDR3 sequences, approximately 95% recorded once. Sequencing targeted TCR beta in T cells from blood (CD8+ and CD4+). Germline lookup yields CDR1 SEHNR and CDR2 FQNEAQ (reference sequence). Between the trimmed V and J ends, which lost 1 base and 9 bases, there was a span of 9 bases. The CDR3 runs 12 residues.

The rearrangement links TRBV7-9 to TRBJ2-5, with D possibly being TRBD2 (5 bases). The clonotype comes from a human donor with Susac syndrome. Sequencing was carried out using CD8+ T cells from PBMCs. The CDR3 loop reads CASSLGPAAQYF. Here the CDR3 DNA reads TGTGCCAGCAGCTTAGGACCAGCGGCCCAGTACTTC.